This TCR beta chain was observed in a study of blood T cell repertoires in COVID-19. Study-wide background: COVID-19 samples from acute and convalescent phases originated in the United States, Italy and Spain. PBMCs, B-cell-depleted T cells, or T cells were the source of the cDNA or gDNA that made up the material.

Per the original data handling: Amplified reference gene primers provided the basis for estimating nucleated cell counts. Here immunoSEQ multiplex PCR was the method, and the copy in TCRdb shows in-frame clones only, minus some. The V and J calls and the clone size are those of that table, but D and trimming were determined from the DNA. Here the sample spans about 52,000 clones, about 79% being singletons. While infection was still active, Seattle patients were enrolled and then followed longitudinally. CDR1 is SGHTS and CDR2 is YDEGEE in the germline V gene. The CDR3 runs to 17 residues. V shed 0 bases and J shed 1 base, with 15 bases lying between them.

Input material: peripheral blood. This receptor was taken from a man at least 80 years old with COVID-19, enrolled during active disease. The chain couples TRBV5-8 to TRBJ2-3, with a weak D call TRBD2 (6 bases). This chain's CDR3 is CASSLGRAGFRTDTQYF. DNA for the CDR3: TGTGCCAGCAGCTTGGGACGGGCGGGGTTCCGCACAGATACGCAGTATTTT.